This T cell receptor beta chain was identified in a study of T-cell memory formation after mild COVID-19 (dated by TCRdb to the early 2020s). About the investigation overall: Most TCR sequence clusters were specific to one of the two donors. In two donors, T-cell clones that expanded and contracted after mild COVID-19 were followed by sequencing TCRalpha and TCRbeta repertoires longitudinally. The cohort comprised two young, previously healthy adult volunteers, one female and one male. On the study overall, not on this receptor specifically: Clones contracting from day 15 to 85 had balanced CD4/CD8 phenotypes, while a second wave expanding from day 15 to 37 was biased towards CD4+. The detection of some responding clones in pre-infection memory suggests that pre-existing cross-reactive memory T cells joined the SARS-CoV-2 response. The second-wave clones that peaked on day 37 were not confirmed to be SARS-CoV-2 specific. Only two mild cases were covered in the study, and larger cohorts including severe cases with pre-infection samples were considered necessary. Contracting CD4+ clones were found mainly in CM and EM memory subsets, while CD8+ clones were enriched in EMRA.

Of note for this clonotype: No cognate antigen has been identified for it. Qualities for individual bases were not recorded, and no much larger clone is one base off.

PBMCs were isolated by Ficoll-Paque density gradient centrifugation. The data were produced on an Illumina NovaSeq 6000. TCRalpha and TCRbeta cDNA libraries were built by 5'RACE with constant-segment primers, adding sample barcodes and unique molecular identifiers. RNA was extracted from every sample with Trizol reagent. The libraries were amplified in two PCR steps, and the second step added a second sample barcode and Illumina TruSeq adapters. Sequencing of the libraries was done on an Illumina NovaSeq, producing 2 x 150 bp paired-end reads. From the authors' description of their analysis: Demultiplexing of reads and collapsing into UMI-guided consensus sequences were performed with migec v1.2.7. With mixcr v2.1.11, UMI consensuses were aligned to TRA and TRB V and J templates and assembled into clonotypes. Clonotypes were classified as expanded or contracted when called significant by both edgeR and NoisET, with noise models trained on biological replicates. edgeR calls used a false discovery rate-adjusted p below 0.01 and a log2 fold-change threshold of 1. PCA with hierarchical clustering of max-normalized trajectories of the 1000 most abundant clonotypes was used as exploratory dynamics analysis. Separately sequenced CD4+ and CD8+ repertoires were used to assign the CD4 or CD8 phenotype of responding clones. TCRdb reanalyzed the raw reads on its own, using fastp at Q25 for trimming and MiXCR for clone calling, and kept in-frame beta chains. CDR3 protein sequences are deduplicated, and each keeps its most common genes and DNA. These V and J calls are TCRdb output, not the study's own analysis. In this sample the table shows more than 150,000 distinct CDR3 sequences, approximately 17% of which occur a single time. The leading ten clones occupy roughly 3.9% of the sample.

CDR1 and CDR2 were assigned from the germline V gene (reference sequence) as SGHKS and YYEKEE. Its CDR3 holds 15 amino acids, cysteine through phenylalanine. CDR3 DNA is the only sequence kept; it has 45 bases, read in frame from the first base. Cut back by 2 bases and 9 bases, the V and J ends lie 19 bases apart. Sequenced input: PBMCs or a T cell subset sorted from them (not recorded which). The chain couples TRBV5-5 to TRBJ2-3, with a weak D call of TRBD1 (5 bases match). The source of this sequence is a man in his late teens or twenties who had mild COVID-19 (a few samples of this study predate the infection). The sample titles of this study are shuffled in the database, so cell type and time point are left out; the donor was told from shared clones. Here is the DNA: TGTGCCAGCAGCTTCAGTTCCTCTCAGGGCACGACGCAGTATTTT. Translated, it reads CASSFSSSQGTTQYF.